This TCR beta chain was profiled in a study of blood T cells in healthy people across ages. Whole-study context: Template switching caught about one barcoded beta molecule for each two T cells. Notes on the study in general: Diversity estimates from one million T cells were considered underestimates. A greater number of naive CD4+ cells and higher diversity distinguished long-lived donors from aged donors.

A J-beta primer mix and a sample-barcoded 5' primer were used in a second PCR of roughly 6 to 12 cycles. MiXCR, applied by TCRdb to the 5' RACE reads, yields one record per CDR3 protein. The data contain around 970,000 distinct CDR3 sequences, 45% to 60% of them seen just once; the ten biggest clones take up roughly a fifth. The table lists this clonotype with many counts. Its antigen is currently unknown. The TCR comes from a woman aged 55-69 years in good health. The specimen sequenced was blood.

The CDR3 DNA reads as TGCAGTGCTAGAGAACATCTAGCGAGGCAGTTCTTC. Translating gives CSAREHLARQFF. V gene TRBV20-1 combines with J gene TRBJ2-1; possibly TRBD2 for D (6 bases). Trimming left V 0 bases short and J 12 bases short, with 12 bases between. CDR3 length equals 12 residues. CDR1 and CDR2 from the germline V gene are DFQATT and SNEGSKA (reference sequence).